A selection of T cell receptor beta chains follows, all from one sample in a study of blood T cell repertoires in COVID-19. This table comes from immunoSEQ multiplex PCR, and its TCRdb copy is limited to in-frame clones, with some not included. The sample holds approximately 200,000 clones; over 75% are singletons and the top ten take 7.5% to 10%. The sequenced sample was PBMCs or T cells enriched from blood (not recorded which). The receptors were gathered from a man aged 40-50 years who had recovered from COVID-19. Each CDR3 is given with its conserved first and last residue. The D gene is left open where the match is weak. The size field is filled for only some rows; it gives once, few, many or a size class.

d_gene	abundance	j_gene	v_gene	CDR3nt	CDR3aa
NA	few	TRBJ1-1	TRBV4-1	TGCGCCAGCAGCCAAGGGGGCCTGAACACTGAAGCTTTCTTT	CASSQGGLNTEAFF
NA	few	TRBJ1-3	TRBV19	TGTGCCAGTGGGATCACAGGCGCCTCTGGAAACACCATATATTTT	CASGITGASGNTIYF
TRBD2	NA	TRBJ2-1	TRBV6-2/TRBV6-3	TGTGCCAGCAGTTACCTAGCGGGAGGGCGTAATGAGCAGTTCTTC	CASSYLAGGRNEQFF
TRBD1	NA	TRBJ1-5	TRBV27	TGTGCCAGCAGTTTAGGGACAGGGGTAGGCAATCAGCCCCAGCATTTT	CASSLGTGVGNQPQHF
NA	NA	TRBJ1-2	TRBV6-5	TGTGCCAGCGTTAGACAGGACGTCTATGGCTACACCTTC	CASVRQDVYGYTF
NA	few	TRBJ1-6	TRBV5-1	TGCGCCAGCAGCTCCCGTGACGGGACTTATAATTCACCCCTCCACTTT	CASSSRDGTYNSPLHF
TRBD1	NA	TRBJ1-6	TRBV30	TGTGCCTGGAGGGTGTCAGGGGGTTCACCCCTCCACTTT	CAWRVSGGSPLHF
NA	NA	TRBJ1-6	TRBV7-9	TGTGCCAGCAGCTCGGGACATTTCCCTAATTCACCCCTCCACTTT	CASSSGHFPNSPLHF
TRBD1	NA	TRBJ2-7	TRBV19	TGTGCCAGTAGTATACTACAGGGGAGCGAGCAGTACTTC	CASSILQGSEQYF
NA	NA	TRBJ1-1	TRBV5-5	TGTGCCAGCAGCCGGGACATCTACCAGAGGACTGAAGCTTTCTTT	CASSRDIYQRTEAFF
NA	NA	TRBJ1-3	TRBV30	TGTGCTCGGGGTTTTGGAAACACCATATATTTT	CARGFGNTIYF
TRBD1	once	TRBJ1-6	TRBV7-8	TGTGCCAGCAGCTTTGGACAGGGGCATAATTCACCCCTCCACTTT	CASSFGQGHNSPLHF
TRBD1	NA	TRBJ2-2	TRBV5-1	TGCGCCAGCAGCCAGCAGGGGGCGAACGGGGAGCTGTTTTTT	CASSQQGANGELFF
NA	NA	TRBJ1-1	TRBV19	TGTGCCAGTAGTATTCAGGGGAGGGCTGAAGCTTTCTTT	CASSIQGRAEAFF
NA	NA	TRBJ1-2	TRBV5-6	TGTGCCAGCAGCTTCGGAGGCCGGGGTGGCTACACCTTC	CASSFGGRGGYTF
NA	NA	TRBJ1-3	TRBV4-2	TGTGCCAGCAGCCAATATGAGAACACCATATATTTT	CASSQYENTIYF
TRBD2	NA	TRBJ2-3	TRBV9	TGTGCCAGCAGCGGCGGATCGACTAGCGCGAGCACAGATACGCAGTATTTT	CASSGGSTSASTDTQYF
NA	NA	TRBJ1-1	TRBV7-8	TGTGCCAGCAGCTTAGCGCGGGGTTTAAACACTGAAGCTTTCTTT	CASSLARGLNTEAFF
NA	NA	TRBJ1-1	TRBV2	TGTGCCAGCAGGTCTCAGGGGCCTGAAGCTTTCTTT	CASRSQGPEAFF
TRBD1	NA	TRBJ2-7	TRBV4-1	TGCGCCAGCAGCCATGGACAGGGCCCCTCTCCTTGGGAGCAGTACTTC	CASSHGQGPSPWEQYF
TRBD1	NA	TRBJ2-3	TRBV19	TGTGCCAGTAGTGGGGACAGGGGCACAGATACGCAGTATTTT	CASSGDRGTDTQYF
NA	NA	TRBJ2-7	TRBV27	TGTGCCAGCAGGTCAGGGCCGACCTACGAGCAGTACTTC	CASRSGPTYEQYF
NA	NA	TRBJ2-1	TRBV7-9	TGTGCCAGCAGCTTAGCGATCCAGAAGCAGTTCTTC	CASSLAIQKQFF
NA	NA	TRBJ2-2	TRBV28	TGTGCCGGCCGATCGAACACCGGGGAGCTGTTTTTT	CAGRSNTGELFF
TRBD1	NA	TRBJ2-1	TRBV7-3	TGTGCCAGCAGCTCCAGACAGGGGCCGTCCTACAATGAGCAGTTCTTC	CASSSRQGPSYNEQFF